This is a list of T cell receptor beta chains from one sample in a study of neurological immune-mediated disorders. Each CDR3 protein is one row after TCRdb ran MiXCR on the 5' RACE reads. The data contain over 25,000 distinct CDR3 sequences, 21% of them singletons. The sequenced sample was PBMCs. These receptors all come from a woman aged 55-69 years in good health. Each CDR3 is given with its conserved first and last residue. D genes are given only for firm matches. Size is stated for part of the rows, as once, few or many counts, or as a class when the clone is expanded.

J | V | D | size | CDR3 | DNA
TRBJ2-7 | TRBV20-1 | TRBD2 | NA | CSAKGGLAGLYEQYF | TGCAGTGCCAAGGGGGGACTAGCGGGCCTCTACGAGCAGTACTTC
TRBJ2-5 | TRBV5-1 | TRBD1 | once | CASSQRTGGIQETQYF | TGCGCCAGCAGCCAACGGACAGGGGGCATCCAAGAGACCCAGTACTTC
TRBJ2-6 | TRBV12-3/TRBV12-4 | NA | NA | CASIDSGANVLTF | TGTGCCAGCATCGATTCTGGGGCCAACGTCCTGACTTTC
TRBJ2-5 | TRBV9 | NA | many | CASSVSGQETQYF | TGTGCCAGCAGCGTGAGTGGACAAGAGACCCAGTACTTC
TRBJ2-1 | TRBV11-2 | TRBD2 | many | CASSIRAGGRHNEQFF | TGTGCCAGCAGTATTCGAGCGGGGGGGCGGCACAATGAGCAGTTCTTC
TRBJ2-1 | TRBV18 | NA | NA | CASSPLPGHDLHEQFF | TGTGCCAGCTCACCACTGCCGGGACACGACCTTCATGAGCAGTTCTTC
TRBJ1-1 | TRBV29-1 | NA | many | CSAMDMNTEAFF | TGCAGCGCCATGGACATGAACACTGAAGCTTTCTTT
TRBJ1-4 | TRBV7-2 | NA | many | CASSLVVTGANEKLFF | TGTGCCAGCAGCTTAGTGGTAACAGGTGCTAATGAAAAACTGTTTTTT
TRBJ2-7 | TRBV7-2 | TRBD1 | many | CASSPRVAGGREQYF | TGTGCCAGCAGCCCCAGGGTGGCAGGGGGCCGCGAGCAGTACTTC
TRBJ2-6 | TRBV7-2 | NA | many | CASSRGTTLSGANVLTF | TGTGCCAGCAGTCGGGGTACCACCCTCTCTGGGGCCAACGTCCTGACTTTC
TRBJ1-5 | TRBV4-3 | NA | NA | CASSLERRGQPQHF | TGCGCCAGCAGCCTGGAAAGGCGGGGTCAGCCCCAGCATTTT
TRBJ2-1 | TRBV20-1 | NA | many | CSAEGSYNEQFF | TGCAGTGCAGAGGGGTCCTACAATGAGCAGTTCTTC
TRBJ2-4 | TRBV28 | NA | many | CASIAVAKNIQYF | TGTGCCAGCATAGCTGTAGCCAAAAACATTCAGTACTTC
TRBJ2-1 | TRBV4-1 | NA | many | CASSQEIASPWNEQFF | TGCGCCAGCAGCCAAGAGATTGCCAGTCCCTGGAATGAGCAGTTCTTC
TRBJ2-5 | TRBV10-3 | TRBD2 | many | CAISELAEETQYF | TGTGCCATCAGTGAACTAGCGGAAGAGACCCAGTACTTC
TRBJ2-3 | TRBV5-5 | NA | medium-sized | CASSSAGPRTDTQYF | TGTGCCAGCAGCTCGGCAGGGCCGCGCACAGATACGCAGTATTTT
TRBJ1-1 | TRBV27 | NA | many | CASSLSLNTEAFF | TGTGCCAGCAGTTTATCCCTGAACACTGAAGCTTTCTTT
TRBJ2-6 | TRBV6-5 | NA | many | CASGGGGSGANVLTF | TGTGCCAGCGGGGGTGGTGGCTCTGGGGCCAACGTCCTGACTTTC
TRBJ2-7 | TRBV5-1 | NA | many | CASSSSGASYEQYF | TGCGCCAGCAGTAGTTCAGGGGCGTCCTACGAGCAGTACTTC
TRBJ2-1 | TRBV18 | TRBD2 | NA | CASSPLAGGYNEQFF | TGTGCCAGCTCACCGCTAGCGGGAGGGTACAATGAGCAGTTCTTC
TRBJ2-2 | TRBV5-4 | TRBD1 | few | CASSLRPGQIYTGELFF | TGTGCCAGCAGTCTACGACCGGGACAGATTTACACCGGGGAGCTGTTTTTT
TRBJ2-7 | TRBV6-5 | TRBD2 | NA | CASSYSTSGGYEQYF | TGTGCCAGCAGTTACTCGACTAGCGGGGGCTACGAGCAGTACTTC